The clone carrying this T cell receptor beta chain was seen only a few times. This entry comes from a study of blood T cells in healthy people across ages. Trimming took 5 bases from V and 7 from J, leaving 21 bases between them. Germline V CDR1 and CDR2: DFQATT, SNEGSKA (reference sequence). The CDR3 length is 15 residues. A second PCR, run for roughly 7 to 12 cycles, used a sample-barcoded 5' primer plus a J-beta primer mix. TCRdb re-called the 5' RACE reads through MiXCR, storing one row per CDR3 protein. Here the sample spans 1.5 million to 2 million distinct CDR3 sequences, about 32% being singletons.

The specimen was blood. This receptor was identified in a woman aged 25 to 45 in good health. The rearrangement uses TRBV20-1 and TRBJ2-1; tentative D call: TRBD2 (6 bases). The CDR3 is CSAPSSPGLINEQFF. As DNA, the CDR3 is TGCAGTGCTCCAAGCAGCCCGGGACTCATTAATGAGCAGTTCTTC.